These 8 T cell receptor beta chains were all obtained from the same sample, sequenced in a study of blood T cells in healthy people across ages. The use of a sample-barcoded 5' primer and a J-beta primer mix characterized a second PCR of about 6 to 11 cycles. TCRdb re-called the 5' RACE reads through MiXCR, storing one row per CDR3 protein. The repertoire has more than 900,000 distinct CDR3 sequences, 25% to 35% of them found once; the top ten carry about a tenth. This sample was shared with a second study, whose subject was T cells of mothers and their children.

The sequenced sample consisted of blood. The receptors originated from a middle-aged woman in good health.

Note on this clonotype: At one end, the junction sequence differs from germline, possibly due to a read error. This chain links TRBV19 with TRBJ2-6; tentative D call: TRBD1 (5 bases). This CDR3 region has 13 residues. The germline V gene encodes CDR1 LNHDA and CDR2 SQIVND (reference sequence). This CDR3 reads CASSTYGANVRTF. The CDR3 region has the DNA TGTGCCAGTAGTACCTATGGGGCCAACGTCCGGACTTTC.

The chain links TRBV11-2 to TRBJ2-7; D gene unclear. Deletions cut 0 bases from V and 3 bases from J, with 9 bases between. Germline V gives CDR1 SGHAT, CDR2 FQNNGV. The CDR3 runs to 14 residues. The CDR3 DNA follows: TGTGCCAGCAGCTTAGATTATTCAGGCTACGAGCAGTACTTC. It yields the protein CASSLDYSGYEQYF.

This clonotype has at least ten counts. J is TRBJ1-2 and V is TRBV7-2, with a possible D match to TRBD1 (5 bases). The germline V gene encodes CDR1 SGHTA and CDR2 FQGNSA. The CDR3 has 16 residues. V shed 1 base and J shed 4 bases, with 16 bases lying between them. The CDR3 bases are TGTGCCAGCAGCTTAGTGGTCGGGGGACTCGGCTATGGCTACACCTTC. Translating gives CASSLVVGGLGYGYTF. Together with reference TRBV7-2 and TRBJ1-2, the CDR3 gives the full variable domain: GAGVSQSPSNKVTEKGKDVELRCDPISGHTALYWYRQSLGQGLEFLIYFQGNSAPDKSGLPSDRFSAERTGGSVSTLTIQRTQQEDSAVYLCASSLVVGGLGYGYTFGSGTRLTVV.

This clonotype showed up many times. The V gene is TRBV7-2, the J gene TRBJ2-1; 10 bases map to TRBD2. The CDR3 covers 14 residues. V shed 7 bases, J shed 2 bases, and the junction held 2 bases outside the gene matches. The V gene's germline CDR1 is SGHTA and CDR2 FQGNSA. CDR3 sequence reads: CASKAGGPYNEQFF. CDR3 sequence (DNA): TGTGCCAGCAAAGCGGGGGGGCCCTACAATGAGCAGTTCTTC.

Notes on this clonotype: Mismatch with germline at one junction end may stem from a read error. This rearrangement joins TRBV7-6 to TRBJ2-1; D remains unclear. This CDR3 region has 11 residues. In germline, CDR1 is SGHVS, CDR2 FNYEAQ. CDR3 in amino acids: CASSLANGQFF. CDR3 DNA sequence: TGTGCCAGCAGCTTAGCTAATGGGCAGTTCTTC. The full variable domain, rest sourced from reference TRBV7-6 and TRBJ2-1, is GAGVSQSPRYKVTKRGQDVALRCDPISGHVSLYWYRQALGQGPEFLTYFNYEAQQDKSGLPNDRFSAERPEGSISTLTIQRTEQRDSAMYRCASSLANGQFFGPGTRLTVL.

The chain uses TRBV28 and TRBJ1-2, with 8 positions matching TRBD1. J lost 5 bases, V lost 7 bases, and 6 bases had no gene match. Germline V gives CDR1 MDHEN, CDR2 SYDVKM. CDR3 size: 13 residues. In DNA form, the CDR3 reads TGTGCCAGCACCGCGGACAGGGTTTATGGCTACACCTTC. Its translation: CASTADRVYGYTF.

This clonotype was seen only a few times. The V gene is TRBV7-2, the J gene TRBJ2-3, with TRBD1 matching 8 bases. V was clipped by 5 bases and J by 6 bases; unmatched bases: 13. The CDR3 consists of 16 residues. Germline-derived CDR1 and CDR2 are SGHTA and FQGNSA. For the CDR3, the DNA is TGTGCCAGCAGCCGCGTTGGGCCAGGGGGCTCGGATACGCAGTATTTT. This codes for CASSRVGPGGSDTQYF.

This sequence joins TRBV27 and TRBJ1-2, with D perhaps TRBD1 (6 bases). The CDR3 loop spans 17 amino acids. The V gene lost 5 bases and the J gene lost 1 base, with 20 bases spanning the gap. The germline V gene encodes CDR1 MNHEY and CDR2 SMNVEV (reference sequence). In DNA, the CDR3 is TGTGCCAGCAGTCCAACAAGGACAGCAGTGAATAACTATGGCTACACCTTC. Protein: CASSPTRTAVNNYGYTF.